The 25 T cell receptor beta chains given below trace back to one sample, sequenced in a study of blood T cell repertoires in COVID-19. Measured with immunoSEQ multiplex PCR; TCRdb has only the in-frame clones, and not every one. The table includes around 370,000 clones, about 90% detected once. Sequencing used peripheral blood. The receptors derive from a young woman who had recovered from COVID-19.

Written as DNA, the CDR3 is TGTGCCAGCAGTTCCTTCGGGGGGACCAGCAATCAGCCCCAGCATTTT. Its protein product is CASSSFGGTSNQPQHF. The chain carries TRBV6-6 and TRBJ1-5; maybe TRBD1 (5 bases). Germline V gene data show CDR1 as MNHNY and CDR2 as SVGAGI (reference sequence). Trimming took 4 bases from V and 1 from J, leaving 14 bases between them. The CDR3 is 16 amino acids.

The chain recombines TRBV6-1 with TRBJ1-1, with TRBD1 as a possible D gene (6 bases). Germline V lookup: CDR1 MNHNS, CDR2 SASEGT. Trimming removed 0 bases from V and 7 bases from J, with 12 bases in between. This CDR3 region has 14 residues. The CDR3 region has the DNA TGTGCCAGCAGTGAAGCACACAGGGCTAATGAAGCTTTCTTT. Residues: CASSEAHRANEAFF.

V is TRBV29-1 and J is TRBJ2-1, with 10 bases that match TRBD2. The CDR3 loop spans 16 amino acids. CDR1 is SQVTM, CDR2 ANQGSEA, per germline. The V gene end was trimmed by 1 base and the J gene end by 6 bases; junction bases not matched to a gene: 9. Here the CDR3 reads CSVEGEAGGPPNEQFF. CDR3 coding DNA: TGCAGCGTTGAAGGGGAAGCGGGAGGGCCCCCCAATGAGCAGTTCTTC.

The sample holds one count of this clone. The CDR3 coding sequence is TGTGCCAGCAGCTTACGGGGAGGGCTCGAAGGCTACACCTTC. Its protein product is CASSLRGGLEGYTF. The gene calls are TRBV7-2 and TRBJ1-2; D unclear. V gave up 2 bases and J gave up 8 bases, with 15 bases separating them. The CDR3 consists of 14 residues. Germline CDR1 SGHTA, CDR2 FQGNSA.

The gene calls are TRBV29-1 and TRBJ2-5; TRBD1 agrees at 10 bases. The germline V gene has CDR1 SQVTM and CDR2 ANQGSEA. V shed 6 bases, J shed 4 bases, and the junction held 5 bases outside the gene matches. The CDR3 runs 13 residues. CDR3 coding DNA: TGCAGCGTAGTAGACAGGGGGCTAGAGACCCAGTACTTC. Its protein product is CSVVDRGLETQYF.

CDR3 bases: TGTGCCAGCAGTCAAGAGACTAGCGGGACTGGGAATGAGCAGTTCTTC. Translating gives CASSQETSGTGNEQFF. The chain couples TRBV6-2 or TRBV6-3 to TRBJ2-1; 11 nucleotides agree with TRBD2. The junction had 10 bases not matched to a gene; V was cut back by 5 bases and J by 7 bases. Germline CDR1 is MNHEY and CDR2 is SVGEGT. This CDR3 has 16 amino acids.

The chain couples TRBV2 to TRBJ2-2; a weak D match, TRBD2 (8 bases). This CDR3 comprises 15 residues. Per germline, CDR1 SNHLY and CDR2 FYNNEI. Between the trimmed V and J ends, which lost 8 bases and 5 bases, there was a span of 18 bases. CDR3 residues: CASGGRQGETGELFF. In DNA form, the CDR3 reads TGTGCCAGCGGCGGGAGGCAGGGGGAGACCGGGGAGCTGTTTTTT.

The chain combines TRBV9 with TRBJ2-1; 9 bases agree with TRBD1. Germline V gene data show CDR1 as SGDLS and CDR2 as YYNGEE. CDR3 size: 14 residues. Trimming cost V 5 bases and J 9 bases; bases outside gene matches: 9. This CDR3 is CASRGGTGHSEQFF. The CDR3 region has the DNA TGTGCCAGCAGGGGGGGGACAGGGCACAGTGAGCAGTTCTTC.

The rearrangement uses TRBV4-3 and TRBJ2-1; TRBD2 matches 7 bases. With 3 bases clipped from V and 3 bases from J, the junction kept 8 bases outside the gene matches. This CDR3 region has 16 residues. The germline V gene encodes CDR1 LGHNA and CDR2 YSLEER. The CDR3 DNA sequence: TGCGCCAGCAGCCATCAACAGACTAGCATCTACAATGAGCAGTTCTTC. It specifies CASSHQQTSIYNEQFF.

The V and J genes are TRBV5-6 and TRBJ1-1; 9 nucleotides agree with TRBD1. Trimming at V came to 3 bases and at J to 1 base, leaving 7 bases not matched to a gene. This CDR3 is built from 16 residues. CDR1 and CDR2 (germline): SGHDT, YYEEEE. The CDR3 nucleotides read TGTGCCAGCAGCTCCTACAGGGGGCGGGGGAACACTGAAGCTTTCTTT. Its translation: CASSSYRGRGNTEAFF.

The chain combines TRBV7-2 with TRBJ1-2, with 7 bases matching TRBD1. This CDR3 contains 14 residues. V lost 5 bases to trimming and J lost 7 bases; unmatched junction nucleotides: 10. The germline CDR1 and CDR2 sequences are SGHTA and FQGNSA. The CDR3 DNA is TGTGCCAGCAGCCCACAGCACAGGGGTGGTGGCTACACCTTC. The encoded protein is CASSPQHRGGGYTF.

The chain is built from TRBV3-1 (or the pseudogene TRBV3-2) and TRBJ1-1; D might be TRBD1 (5 bases). CDR1 is LGHDT, CDR2 YNNKEL, per germline (reference sequence). The V gene lost 4 bases and the J gene lost 4 bases, with 19 bases spanning the gap. The CDR3 is made up of 16 amino acids. In nucleotides, the CDR3 is TGTGCCAGCAGCCCAATACATCTGGGGCGAGTCACTGAAGCTTTCTTT. It codes for CASSPIHLGRVTEAFF.

This clone was seen a single time. The chain carries TRBV27 and TRBJ1-2, with a weak D call TRBD1 (5 bases). This CDR3 spans 16 amino acids. Per the germline V gene, CDR1 is MNHEY and CDR2 is SMNVEV (reference sequence). The V end lost 6 bases, the J end lost 4 bases, and 21 bases lay between the germline ends. The CDR3: CASSSRQPRTFYGYTF. The CDR3 region has the DNA TGTGCCAGCAGCTCCAGACAGCCCCGCACCTTCTATGGCTACACCTTC.

This chain uses TRBV23-1 with TRBJ1-1; D gene ambiguous. TRBV23-1 is classed as an ORF, of uncertain function. This CDR3 has 13 amino acids. Between the trimmed V and J ends, which lost 3 bases and 7 bases, there was a span of 12 bases. This CDR3 is CASSQEAGDEAFF. The CDR3 bases are TGCGCCAGCAGTCAGGAGGCTGGGGATGAAGCTTTCTTT.

The chain has TRBV19 and TRBJ1-6; 7 nucleotides agree with TRBD1. Germline CDR1 is LNHDA and CDR2 is SQIVND (reference sequence). V was clipped by 4 bases and J by 7 bases; unmatched bases: 4. This CDR3 contains 14 residues. The CDR3 protein is CASSTGQRNSPLHF. The CDR3 bases are TGTGCCAGTAGTACGGGACAGCGCAATTCACCCCTCCACTTT.

The rearrangement links TRBV9 to TRBJ2-1; tentative D call: TRBD2 (6 bases). Trimming pared 5 bases from V and 6 bases from J, leaving 15 bases between. Germline values: CDR1 SGDLS, CDR2 YYNGEE. The CDR3 contains 14 residues. The CDR3, as DNA: TGTGCCAGCAGGGAGGGGCTAGAAGGCAATGAGCAGTTCTTC. The encoded protein is CASREGLEGNEQFF.

The chain combines TRBV4-1 with TRBJ2-1; D is undetermined. Trimming cost V 6 bases and J 6 bases, with 18 bases left between them. The CDR3 covers 15 residues. Germline CDR1 MGHRA, CDR2 YSYEKL. The CDR3 DNA reads as TGCGCCAGCAGAGACGGTGCGGCAACGGGCAATGAGCAGTTCTTC. It codes for CASRDGAATGNEQFF.

With regard to this clone: The junction differs from germline at one of its ends, possibly a read error. This chain links TRBV3-1 (or the pseudogene TRBV3-2) with TRBJ2-1; D possibly corresponds to TRBD2 (6 bases). CDR1 and CDR2 (germline): LGHDT, YNNKEL (reference sequence). The CDR3 consists of 15 residues. The CDR3 DNA follows: TGTGCCAGCAGCCAAGGGTGGGACTCCTACAATGGGCAGTTCTTC. It codes for CASSQGWDSYNGQFF.

The gene calls are TRBV18 and TRBJ2-1; possibly TRBD2 for D (6 bases). This CDR3 is built from 14 residues. V was shortened by 3 bases and J by 8 bases, with 14 bases between the two germline ends. Germline CDR1 KGHSH, CDR2 LQKENI. CDR3 protein: CASSPSGRRDEQFF. DNA for the CDR3: TGTGCCAGCTCACCTAGCGGCCGCAGGGATGAGCAGTTCTTC. The variable domain in full, with the rest retrieved from reference TRBV18 and TRBJ2-1, is NAGVMQNPRHLVRRRGQEARLRCSPMKGHSHVYWYRQLPEEGLKFMVYLQKENIIDESGMPKERFSAEFPKEGPSILRIQQVVRGDSAAYFCASSPSGRRDEQFFGPGTRLTVL.

The count of this clone is one. The sample carries other DNA sequences with the same CDR3. V is TRBV7-2 and J is TRBJ2-3; no definite D call. The CDR3 consists of 14 residues. The V gene's germline CDR1 is SGHTA and CDR2 FQGNSA. V was clipped by 2 bases and J by 0 bases, with 6 bases between them. The CDR3 sequence is CASSLMRSTDTQYF. CDR3 coding DNA: TGTGCCAGCAGCTTAATGAGAAGCACAGATACGCAGTATTTT.

This clone has only one observation. The chain carries TRBV12-3 or TRBV12-4 and TRBJ1-5; 7 nucleotides agree with TRBD1. The junction had 4 bases not matched to a gene; V was cut back by 6 bases and J by 5 bases. CDR3 length: 13 amino acids. DNA for the CDR3: TGTGCCAGCAGGTCAACAGGGGATCAGCCCCAGCATTTT. It translates to CASRSTGDQPQHF.

The chain employs TRBV10-3 and TRBJ1-1; D unclear. Trimming took 5 bases from V and 1 from J, leaving 17 bases between them. CDR3 length: 16 residues. Germline V CDR1 and CDR2: ENHRY, SYGVKD. The CDR3 region is CAISPQVGGSNTEAFF. CDR3 nucleotides: TGTGCCATCAGTCCCCAGGTGGGAGGATCGAACACTGAAGCTTTCTTT.

The rearrangement links TRBV4-3 to TRBJ1-4; D is unclear. Trimming shortened V by 1 base and J by 4 bases, and 16 bases separated the two germline ends. The V gene's germline CDR1 is LGHNA and CDR2 YSLEER. The CDR3 is 17 residues long. CDR3 coding DNA: TGCGCCAGCAGCCAAGGAGGAGGGATTAGGTTTAATGAAAAACTGTTTTTT. Translating it yields CASSQGGGIRFNEKLFF.

CDR3 sequence reads: CASSFWESKNIQYF. Here the CDR3 DNA reads TGTGCCAGCAGCTTTTGGGAGTCCAAAAACATTCAGTACTTC. J is TRBJ2-4 and V is TRBV5-8; D perhaps matches TRBD2 (5 bases). CDR1 and CDR2 (germline): SGHTS, YDEGEE. The V gene lost 2 bases and the J gene lost 2 bases, with 8 bases spanning the gap. This CDR3 is built from 14 residues.

The gene calls are TRBV15 and TRBJ2-3; TRBD2 agrees at 11 bases. V was clipped by 0 bases and J by 0 bases; unmatched bases: 11. There are 20 residues in the CDR3. Germline CDR1 reads LNHNV; CDR2 reads YYDKDF (reference sequence). The CDR3 nucleotides are TGTGCCACCAGCAGAGACGCACTAGCGGGAGTTCCTCCTAGCACAGATACGCAGTATTTT. Translation gives CATSRDALAGVPPSTDTQYF.